A selection of T cell receptor beta chains follows, all from one sample in a study of T cells in Graves' hyperthyroidism and ophthalmopathy. TCRdb processed the multiplex PCR reads anew with MiXCR; each CDR3 protein has one entry. The sample lists 250,000 to 300,000 distinct CDR3 sequences; roughly an eighth were seen once. The specimen was blood. The receptors shown here come from a woman in her thirties or forties with Graves' hyperthyroidism. Each CDR3 is given without its conserved first and last residue.

v_call cdr3_aa
TRBV6-1 ASSEEAEDEQY
TRBV6-1 AIALAGGPDEQY
TRBV12-3/TRBV12-4 ASSLTPVRVARSSYEQY
TRBV11-2 ASSRSTSGLTSYNEQF
TRBV6-1 AAGSLGETQY
TRBV7-2 ASSPRSDRLGGNQPQH
TRBV5-5 ASSLYRGNPTGYT
TRBV5-6 ASSSDAPDSQY
TRBV14 ASSQVDTLDTIY
TRBV27 ASKLEHLNSPLH
TRBV20-1 SARGTEVRETQY
TRBV6-1 ASRPGLAAYEQY
TRBV28 ASSLFVSGARSYEQY
TRBV29-1 SVGTGAYTQY
TRBV19 ASSIKGIGGRSYNEQF
TRBV29-1 SVELGQGMEKLF
TRBV6-6 ASSYEAPGAAGANVLT
TRBV19 ASRGGGLNEQF
TRBV28 ASSLRVAGDETQY
TRBV5-5 ASTWTPNNEQY
TRBV9 ASSEPGLAGGGSYEQY
TRBV28 ASKPGQEPTRAF
TRBV7-9 ASSLGQGEYTDTQY
TRBV7-2 ASTGETSEAF
TRBV7-3 ASSSSGETGPNEQF
TRBV13 ASSLGSGVSYEQY
TRBV2 ASGEGPMNTEAF
TRBV11-2 ASSGTPNYGYT
TRBV4-1 ASSRKLAGDGSDTQY
TRBV28 ASSLFGSAGGPGNEQF
TRBV7-9 ASSLAIRQNEKLF
TRBV2 ASSALRGAYEQY
TRBV24-1 ATSDLPTTNTGELF
TRBV5-6 ASSLDRVYGYT
TRBV20-1 SAQTRDEQY
TRBV10-3 AISRQSTDTEAF
TRBV2 ASSPVYEQY
TRBV2 ASQGSDTQY
TRBV28 ASSEMKGAGYEQY
TRBV11-2 ASSLGRANSVRDNKQF
TRBV7-9 ASSSGGIVGPSGSGTQY
TRBV7-3 ASSLGGHTEAF
TRBV11-2 ASSLRTTGWGETQY
TRBV20-1 SARDYTEAF
TRBV7-2 ASSLGQGGLVPGELF
TRBV6-1 ASSTNRSYRKLF
TRBV7-8 ASSLAAGLNTEAF
TRBV7-8 ASSPSWGGGHNEQF
TRBV2 ASSQQGWGGYT
TRBV6-1 ASGGTGDTDTQY